This T cell receptor beta chain is from a study of blood T cell repertoires in COVID-19. Whole-study context: COVID-19 samples collected from the United States, Italy and Spain covered acute and convalescent phases. In each case, the material was cDNA or gDNA derived from T cells, B-cell-depleted T cells, or PBMCs.

Original methodology: Counts of nucleated cells, estimated from reference gene primer amplification, were obtained. Clones were sequenced by immunoSEQ multiplex PCR, and TCRdb holds only the in-frame ones, with some missing. V and J calls and clone size are as listed in that table; D and trimming were resolved from the DNA. The data contain tens of thousands of clones, around 86% of them singletons. Germline loops: CDR1 MDHEN, CDR2 SYDVKM. CDR3 length: 15 amino acids. J gave up 4 bases and V 5 bases, and 7 bases lay outside the gene matches. The source of this sequence is a human donor in a cohort sampled during active COVID-19. The sequencing sample was made of peripheral blood. This chain connects TRBV28 to TRBJ2-2, with 7 bases fitting TRBD1. CDR3 nucleotides: TGTGCCAGCAGTAGACAGGGATCGGGCACCGGGGAGCTGTTTTTT. It translates to CASSRQGSGTGELFF.